The present T cell receptor (beta chain) was sequenced within a study of vaccination effects on CD4 cells after COVID-19. Expansion of antigen-specific CD4+ T cells with viral peptide pools was carried out by the ViraFEST assay before sequencing. Cultured cells yielded isolated CD4+ T cells after nine to ten days. Points on this clone: Its specificity is not known.

The repertoire was sequenced with immunoSEQ multiplex PCR; TCRdb's copy has only in-frame clones and lacks some. The sample yields more than 50,000 clones, more than 80% seen once. V was clipped by 4 bases and J by 1 base, with 8 bases between them. Germline values: CDR1 SGHDT, CDR2 YYEEEE. The CDR3 covers 13 residues. This TCR derives from a human donor who received a COVID-19 vaccine. This chain joins TRBV5-6 and TRBJ1-1; D call uncertain. The sequences come from CD4+ T cells from PBMCs cultured with HCoV-229E spike peptides, collected before COVID-19 vaccination. The CDR3 loop is CASSEQWNTEAFF. CDR3 DNA sequence: TGTGCCAGCAGCGAACAGTGGAACACTGAAGCTTTCTTT.